Sequencing of this TCR beta chain was carried out in a study of radiation and T cells in renal cell carcinoma. Specified time point: blood 4 weeks post-SBRT, at nephrectomy. As to treatment: 15 Gy SBRT to primary tumor, nephrectomy 4 weeks later. The ends were cut back, 5 bases at V and 0 bases at J, with 8 bases in the middle. Per the germline V gene, CDR1 is LNHDA and CDR2 is SQIVND (reference sequence). The CDR3 length is 15 residues. The data were produced by immunoSEQ multiplex PCR, yet TCRdb's version contains in-frame clones alone and is incomplete. Of about 170,000 clones in the sample, 88% were seen once.

This material consisted of blood, taken from a patient whose treatment included radiotherapy and nephrectomy. This chain joins TRBV19 and TRBJ2-6; D is unresolved. The sequence came from a woman between 45 and 60 years old with renal cell carcinoma. CDR3 nucleotides: TGTGCCAGTAGTTGGGGAAGCTCTGGGGCCAACGTCCTGACTTTC. It is translated as CASSWGSSGANVLTF.